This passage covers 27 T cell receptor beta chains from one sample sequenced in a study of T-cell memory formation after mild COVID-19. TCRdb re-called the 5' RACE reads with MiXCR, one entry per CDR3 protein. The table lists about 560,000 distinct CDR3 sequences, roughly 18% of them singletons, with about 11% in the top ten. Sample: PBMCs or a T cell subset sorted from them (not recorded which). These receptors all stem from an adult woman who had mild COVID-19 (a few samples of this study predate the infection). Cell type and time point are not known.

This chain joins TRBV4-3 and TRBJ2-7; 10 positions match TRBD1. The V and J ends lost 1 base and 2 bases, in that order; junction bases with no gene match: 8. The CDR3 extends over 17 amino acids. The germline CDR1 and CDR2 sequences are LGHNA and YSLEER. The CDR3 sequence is CASSQGYPGTGAYEQYF. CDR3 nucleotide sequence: TGCGCCAGCAGCCAAGGTTACCCCGGGACAGGGGCCTACGAGCAGTACTTC.

CDR3 region: CAWSVQGQTQYF. CDR3 DNA: TGTGCCTGGAGTGTACAGGGACAGACCCAGTACTTC. The chain employs TRBV30 and TRBJ2-5, with D perhaps matching TRBD1 (6 bases). Germline V gene sequence: CDR1 GTSNPN, CDR2 SVGIG (reference sequence). This CDR3 region has 12 residues. V was cut by 0 bases and J by 6 bases, with 8 bases left in between.

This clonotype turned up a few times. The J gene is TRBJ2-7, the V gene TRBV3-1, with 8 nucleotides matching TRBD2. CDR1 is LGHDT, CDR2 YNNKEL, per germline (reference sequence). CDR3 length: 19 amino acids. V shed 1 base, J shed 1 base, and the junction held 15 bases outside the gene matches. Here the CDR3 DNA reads TGTGCCAGCAGCCAAGTTAGAATTTTCGGGGTAGCGGGATCCTACGAGCAGTACTTC. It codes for CASSQVRIFGVAGSYEQYF.

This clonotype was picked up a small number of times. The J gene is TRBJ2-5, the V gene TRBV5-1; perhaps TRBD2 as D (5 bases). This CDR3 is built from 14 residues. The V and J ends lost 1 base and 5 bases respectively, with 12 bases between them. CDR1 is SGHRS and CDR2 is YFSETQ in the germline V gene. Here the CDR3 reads CASSLSRSGETQYF. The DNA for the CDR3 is TGCGCCAGCAGCTTGAGTAGATCGGGGGAGACCCAGTACTTC. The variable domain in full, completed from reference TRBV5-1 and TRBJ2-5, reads KAGVTQTPRYLIKTRGQQVTLSCSPISGHRSVSWYQQTPGQGLQFLFEYFSETQRNKGNFPGRFSGRQFSNSRSEMNVSTLELGDSALYLCASSLSRSGETQYFGPGTRLLVL.

CDR3 sequence (DNA): TGTGCCAGCAGCCCGACTCTTACCGGGACAGTAAATGGCTACACCTTC. Translating gives CASSPTLTGTVNGYTF. V usage is TRBV3-1 and J usage is TRBJ1-2; 7 positions agree with TRBD1. The CDR3 has 16 residues. With 4 bases clipped from V and 6 bases from J, the junction kept 14 bases outside the gene matches. Germline V gives CDR1 LGHDT, CDR2 YNNKEL (reference sequence).

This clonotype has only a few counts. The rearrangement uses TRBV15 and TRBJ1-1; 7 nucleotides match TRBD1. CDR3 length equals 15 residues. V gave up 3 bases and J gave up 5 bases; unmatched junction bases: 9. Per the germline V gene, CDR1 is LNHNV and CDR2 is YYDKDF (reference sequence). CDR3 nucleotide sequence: TGTGCCACCAGCAGGAGACAGGGATTTCGAACTGAAGCTTTCTTT. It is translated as CATSRRQGFRTEAFF.

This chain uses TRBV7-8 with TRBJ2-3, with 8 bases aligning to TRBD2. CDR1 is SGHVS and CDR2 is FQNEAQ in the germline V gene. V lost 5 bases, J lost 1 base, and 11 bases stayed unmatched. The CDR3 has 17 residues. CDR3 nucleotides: TGTGCCAGCAGCCCGCCGAGCGGGAGAGTGGGCACAGATACGCAGTATTTT. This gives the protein CASSPPSGRVGTDTQYF.

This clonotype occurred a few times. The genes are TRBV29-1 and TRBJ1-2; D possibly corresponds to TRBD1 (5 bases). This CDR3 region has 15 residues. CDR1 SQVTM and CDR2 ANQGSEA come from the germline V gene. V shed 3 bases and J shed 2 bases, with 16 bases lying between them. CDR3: CSVDPVQGANYGYTF. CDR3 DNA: TGCAGCGTTGATCCCGTCCAGGGCGCGAACTATGGCTACACCTTC. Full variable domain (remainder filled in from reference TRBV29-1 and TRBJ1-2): SAVISQKPSRDICQRGTSLTIQCQVDSQVTMMFWYRQQPGQSLTLIATANQGSEATYESGFVIDKFPISRPNLTFSTLTVSNMSPEDSSIYLCSVDPVQGANYGYTFGSGTRLTVV.

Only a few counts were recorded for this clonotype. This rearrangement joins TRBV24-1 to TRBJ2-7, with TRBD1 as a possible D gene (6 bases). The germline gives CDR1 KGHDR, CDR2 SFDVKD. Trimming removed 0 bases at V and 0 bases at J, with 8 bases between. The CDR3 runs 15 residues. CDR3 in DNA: TGTGCCACCAGTGATTTGGTGGGACACTCCTACGAGCAGTACTTC. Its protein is CATSDLVGHSYEQYF.

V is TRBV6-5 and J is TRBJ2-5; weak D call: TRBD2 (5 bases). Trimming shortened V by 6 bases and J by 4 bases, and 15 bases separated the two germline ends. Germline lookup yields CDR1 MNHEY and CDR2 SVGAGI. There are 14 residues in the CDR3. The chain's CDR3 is CASRKLGIGETQYF. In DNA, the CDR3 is TGTGCCAGCAGAAAACTAGGGATAGGAGAGACCCAGTACTTC.

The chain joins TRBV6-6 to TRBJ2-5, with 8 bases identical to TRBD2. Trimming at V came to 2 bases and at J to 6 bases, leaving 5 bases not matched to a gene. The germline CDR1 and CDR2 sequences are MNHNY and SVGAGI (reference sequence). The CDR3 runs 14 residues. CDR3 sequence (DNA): TGTGCCAGCAGTTACGGAGCGGGGGAGAAGACCCAGTACTTC. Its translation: CASSYGAGEKTQYF.

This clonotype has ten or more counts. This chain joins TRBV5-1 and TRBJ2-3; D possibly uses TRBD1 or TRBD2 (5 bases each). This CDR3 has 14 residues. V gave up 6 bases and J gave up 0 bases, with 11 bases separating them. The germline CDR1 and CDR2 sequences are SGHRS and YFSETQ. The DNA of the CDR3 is TGCGCCAGCACCGATGGGGGAAGCACAGATACGCAGTATTTT. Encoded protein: CASTDGGSTDTQYF.

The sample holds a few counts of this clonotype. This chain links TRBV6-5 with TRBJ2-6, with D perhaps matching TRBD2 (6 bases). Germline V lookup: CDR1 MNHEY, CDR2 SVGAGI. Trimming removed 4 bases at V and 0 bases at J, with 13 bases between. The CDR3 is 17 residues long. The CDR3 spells CASSSGLPTSGANVLTF. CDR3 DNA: TGTGCCAGCAGTTCGGGACTCCCAACCTCTGGGGCCAACGTCCTGACTTTC.

CDR3 sequence: CASSYAPQGNSYEQYF. The CDR3 bases are TGTGCCAGCAGTTATGCCCCGCAGGGAAATTCCTACGAGCAGTACTTC. This sequence joins TRBV6-5 and TRBJ2-7; TRBD1 is a possible D gene (5 bases). Between the trimmed V and J ends, which lost 3 bases and 1 base, there was a span of 16 bases. Germline values: CDR1 MNHEY, CDR2 SVGAGI. This CDR3 spans 16 amino acids.

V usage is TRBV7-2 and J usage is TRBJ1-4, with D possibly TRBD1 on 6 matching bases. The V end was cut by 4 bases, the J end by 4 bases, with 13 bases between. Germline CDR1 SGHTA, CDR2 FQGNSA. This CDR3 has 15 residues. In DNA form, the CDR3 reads TGTGCCAGCAGCTATGCAGGGGTGAATAATGAAAAACTGTTTTTT. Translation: CASSYAGVNNEKLFF.

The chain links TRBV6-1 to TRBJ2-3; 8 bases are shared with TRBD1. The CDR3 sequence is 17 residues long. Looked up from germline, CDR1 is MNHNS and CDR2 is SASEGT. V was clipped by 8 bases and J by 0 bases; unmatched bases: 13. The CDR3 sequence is CASGRGRTLSSTDTQYF. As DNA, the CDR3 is TGTGCCAGCGGCAGGGGGCGGACCCTCTCTAGCACAGATACGCAGTATTTT.

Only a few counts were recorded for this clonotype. DNA for the CDR3: TGTGCCAGTACTGCTACCTTGGCCAGGGCTCCCTACGAGCAGTACTTC. The encoded protein is CASTATLARAPYEQYF. The chain couples TRBV19 to TRBJ2-7, with a tentative D call TRBD1 (5 bases). The CDR3 covers 16 residues. The germline CDR1 and CDR2 sequences are LNHDA and SQIVND (reference sequence). V was shortened by 7 bases and J by 2 bases, with 21 bases between the two germline ends. Based on the CDR3 plus reference TRBV19 and TRBJ2-7, the full variable domain is DGGITQSPKYLFRKEGQNVTLSCEQNLNHDAMYWYRQDPGQGLRLIYYSQIVNDFQKGDIAEGYSVSREKKESFPLTVTSAQKNPTAFYLCASTATLARAPYEQYFGPGTRLTVT.

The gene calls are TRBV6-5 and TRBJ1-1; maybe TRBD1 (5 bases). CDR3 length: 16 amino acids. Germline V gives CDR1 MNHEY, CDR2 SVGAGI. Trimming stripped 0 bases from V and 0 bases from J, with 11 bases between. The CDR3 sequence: CASSYSLRVMNTEAFF. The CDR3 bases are TGTGCCAGCAGTTACTCGCTCAGGGTCATGAACACTGAAGCTTTCTTT.

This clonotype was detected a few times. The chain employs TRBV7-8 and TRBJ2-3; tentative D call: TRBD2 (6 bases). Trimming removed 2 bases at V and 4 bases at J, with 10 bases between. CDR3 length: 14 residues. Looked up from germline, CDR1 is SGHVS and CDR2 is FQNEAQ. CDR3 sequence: CASSLRLDADTQYF. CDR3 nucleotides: TGTGCCAGCAGCTTACGACTAGATGCAGATACGCAGTATTTT.

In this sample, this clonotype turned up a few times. Here the CDR3 DNA reads TGCGCCAGCAGCTTGTACAGGGAGGCTGAAGCTTTCTTT. The encoded protein is CASSLYREAEAFF. The chain couples TRBV5-1 to TRBJ1-1, with a tentative D call TRBD1 (6 bases). The CDR3 consists of 13 residues. Germline CDR1 SGHRS, CDR2 YFSETQ. Trimming removed 1 base from V and 6 bases from J, with 10 bases in between.

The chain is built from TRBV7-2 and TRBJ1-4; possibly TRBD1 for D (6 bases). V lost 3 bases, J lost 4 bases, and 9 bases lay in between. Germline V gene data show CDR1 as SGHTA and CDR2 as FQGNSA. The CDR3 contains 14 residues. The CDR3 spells CASSLDSYNEKLFF. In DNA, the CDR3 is TGTGCCAGCAGCTTGGACAGCTATAATGAAAAACTGTTTTTT.

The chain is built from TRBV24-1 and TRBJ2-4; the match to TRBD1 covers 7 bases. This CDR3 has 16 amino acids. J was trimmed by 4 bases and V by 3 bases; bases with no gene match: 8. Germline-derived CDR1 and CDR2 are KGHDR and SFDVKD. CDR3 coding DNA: TGTGCCACCAGTGATCCACGCTCAGGGGGAAAAAACATTCAGTACTTC. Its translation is CATSDPRSGGKNIQYF.

The CDR3 DNA sequence: TGCAGTGCTAGAGGACTAGCGGGGGGACAAGAGACCCAGTACTTC. The encoded protein is CSARGLAGGQETQYF. The genes are TRBV20-1 and TRBJ2-5; 13 bases are shared with TRBD2. The germline V gene encodes CDR1 DFQATT and CDR2 SNEGSKA (reference sequence). The CDR3 spans 15 residues. The trim removed 1 base at V and 2 bases at J, leaving 1 base unmatched.

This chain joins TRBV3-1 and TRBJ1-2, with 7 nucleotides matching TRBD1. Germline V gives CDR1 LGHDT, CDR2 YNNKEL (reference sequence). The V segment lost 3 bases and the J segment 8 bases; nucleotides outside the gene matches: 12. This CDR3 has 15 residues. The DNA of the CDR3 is TGTGCCAGCAGCCACGCCGGGACAGCTATGGGCGGCTACACCTTC. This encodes CASSHAGTAMGGYTF.

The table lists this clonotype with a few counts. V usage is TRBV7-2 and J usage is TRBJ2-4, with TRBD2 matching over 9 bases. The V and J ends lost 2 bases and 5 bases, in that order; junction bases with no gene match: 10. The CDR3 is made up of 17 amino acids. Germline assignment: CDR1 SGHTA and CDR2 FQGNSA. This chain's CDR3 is CASSLRGRASGENIQYF. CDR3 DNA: TGTGCCAGCAGCTTAAGGGGGAGGGCTAGCGGGGAAAACATTCAGTACTTC.

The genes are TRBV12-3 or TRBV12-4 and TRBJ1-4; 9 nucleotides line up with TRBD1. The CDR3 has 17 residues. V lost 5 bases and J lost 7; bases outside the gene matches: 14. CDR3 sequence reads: CASSPRTGDARSEKLFF. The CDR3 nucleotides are TGTGCCAGCAGTCCCCGGACAGGGGACGCCCGGAGTGAAAAACTGTTTTTT.

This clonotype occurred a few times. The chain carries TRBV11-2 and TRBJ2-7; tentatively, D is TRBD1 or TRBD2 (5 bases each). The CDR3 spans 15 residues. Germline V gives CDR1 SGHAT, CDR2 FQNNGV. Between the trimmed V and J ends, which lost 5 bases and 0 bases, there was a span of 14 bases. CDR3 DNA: TGTGCCAGCAGCCCCGAGGGGCAGGGCTCCTACGAGCAGTACTTC. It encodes CASSPEGQGSYEQYF.